A single sample gave rise to the 10 T cell receptor beta chains below, sequenced in a study of T cell changes during pregnancy in multiple sclerosis. Sequenced by immunoSEQ multiplex PCR; TCRdb stores in-frame clones only, minus some. The data contain tens of thousands of clones, 88% of them seen just once; the ten biggest clones take up 1% to 1.5%. The source was CD4+ T cells from peripheral blood mononuclear cells, collected in the second trimester of pregnancy. The source is a female donor with multiple sclerosis, enrolled in a pregnancy study.

This clone was picked up one time. This may be a read error, as it is one base from a much larger clone. The V call is TRBV11-3, the J call TRBJ2-1, with TRBD2 as a possible D gene (6 bases). In germline, CDR1 is SGHNT, CDR2 YENEEA. V lost 1 base, J lost 3 bases, and 7 bases lay in between. The CDR3 has 14 amino acids. CDR3 sequence: CASSLGGNYNEQFF. CDR3 coding DNA: TGTGCCAGCAGCTTAGGCGGGAACTACAATGAGCAGTTCTTC.

The chain recombines TRBV4-1 with TRBJ1-1; D remains unclear. CDR1 is MGHRA and CDR2 is YSYEKL in the germline V gene. This CDR3 has 14 residues. V gave up 4 bases and J gave up 4 bases, with 13 bases separating them. CDR3 protein: CASSLIGGVTEAFF. Written as DNA, the CDR3 is TGCGCCAGCAGCCTAATCGGCGGGGTCACTGAAGCTTTCTTT.

This rearrangement joins TRBV5-1 to TRBJ2-1; D perhaps matches TRBD2 (5 bases). Germline V lookup: CDR1 SGHRS, CDR2 YFSETQ. The CDR3 has 14 amino acids. Trimming stripped 4 bases from V and 0 bases from J, with 8 bases between. CDR3 DNA sequence: TGCGCCAGCAGCGACGGGAACTCCTACAATGAGCAGTTCTTC. Translated, it gives CASSDGNSYNEQFF. Full variable domain (rest looked up from reference TRBV5-1 and TRBJ2-1): KAGVTQTPRYLIKTRGQQVTLSCSPISGHRSVSWYQQTPGQGLQFLFEYFSETQRNKGNFPGRFSGRQFSNSRSEMNVSTLELGDSALYLCASSDGNSYNEQFFGPGTRLTVL.

The chain joins TRBV5-5 to TRBJ1-1, with D uncertain. V was shortened by 3 bases and J by 4 bases, with 13 bases between the two germline ends. Germline CDR1 reads SGHKS; CDR2 reads YYEKEE (reference sequence). The length of the CDR3 is 14 residues. For the CDR3, the DNA is TGTGCCAGCAGCTCGACGCCGGGGAGCACTGAAGCTTTCTTT. Translated: CASSSTPGSTEAFF. Combining the CDR3 with reference TRBV5-5 and TRBJ1-1 gives the whole variable domain DAGVTQSPTHLIKTRGQQVTLRCSPISGHKSVSWYQQVLGQGPQFIFQYYEKEERGRGNFPDRFSARQFPNYSSELNVNALLLGDSALYLCASSSTPGSTEAFFGQGTRLTVV.

The chain carries TRBV11-2 and TRBJ1-3, with 7 bases lining up with TRBD1. V shed 3 bases and J 0 bases; nucleotides not matched to a gene: 2. This CDR3 has 15 residues. Looked up from germline, CDR1 is SGHAT and CDR2 is FQNNGV. CDR3 amino acids: CASSFDRDSGNTIYF. CDR3 nucleotide sequence: TGTGCCAGCAGCTTTGACAGGGACTCTGGAAACACCATATATTTT. The entire variable domain, with the rest obtained from reference TRBV11-2 and TRBJ1-3, is as follows: EAGVAQSPRYKIIEKRQSVAFWCNPISGHATLYWYQQILGQGPKLLIQFQNNGVVDDSQLPKDRFSAERLKGVDSTLKIQPAKLEDSAVYLCASSFDRDSGNTIYFGEGSWLTVV.

The J gene is TRBJ1-2, the V gene TRBV30, with 7 bases lining up with TRBD1. Germline CDR1 GTSNPN, CDR2 SVGIG (reference sequence). With 4 bases clipped from V and 4 bases from J, the junction kept 3 bases outside the gene matches. CDR3 length equals 12 residues. The CDR3 nucleotides are TGTGCCTGGAATCGACAGGGCTATGGCTACACCTTC. Its protein is CAWNRQGYGYTF.

This chain uses TRBV28 with TRBJ1-2, with a possible D match to TRBD1 (5 bases). From germline, CDR1 is MDHEN and CDR2 SYDVKM. Trimming pared 3 bases from V and 4 bases from J, leaving 15 bases between. The CDR3 is 15 amino acids. As DNA, the CDR3 is TGTGCCAGCAGTTTGCGTCCAGGGTCTGTCTATGGCTACACCTTC. Amino acids: CASSLRPGSVYGYTF.

This chain uses TRBV6-1 with TRBJ2-1, with 12 bases aligning to TRBD2. The CDR3 contains 17 residues. Trimming removed 4 bases from V and 4 bases from J; junction bases left unmatched: 8. Looked up from germline, CDR1 is MNHNS and CDR2 is SASEGT. The CDR3 DNA sequence: TGTGCCAGCAGTGGACTAGCGGGAGCCGAAAATTACAATGAGCAGTTCTTC. It encodes CASSGLAGAENYNEQFF.

The rearrangement uses TRBV10-1 and TRBJ2-1, with 13 nucleotides matching TRBD2. CDR1 is WNHNN, CDR2 SYGVQD, per germline (reference sequence). The length of the CDR3 is 13 residues. The CDR3 reads CGTSGSSYNEQFF. The CDR3 DNA follows: TGCGGGACTAGCGGGAGCTCCTACAATGAGCAGTTCTTC.

Only one count was recorded for this clone. Relative to the germline gene, one junction end is altered; a read error may explain this. The rearrangement links TRBV4-2 to TRBJ2-7; 10 bases align to TRBD2. Germline V CDR1 and CDR2: LGHNA, YNFKEQ. This CDR3 region has 16 residues. The CDR3 nucleotides are TGTGCCAGCACCCAAGATTCTAGCGGGAGCTCCTACGAGCAGTACTTC. Its protein product is CASTQDSSGSSYEQYF.